A selection of T cell receptor beta chains follows, all from one sample in a study of blood T cell repertoires in COVID-19. Here immunoSEQ multiplex PCR was the method, and the copy in TCRdb shows in-frame clones only, minus some. This sample yields about 480,000 clones, of which roughly 87% are seen a single time; around 0.95% belongs to the top ten. Material: peripheral blood. All receptors derive from a man between 18 and 29 years old with COVID-19, enrolled during active disease. The CDR3 runs from the conserved cysteine through the conserved F or W. Each record gives: clone size, D gene, V gene, J gene, CDR3 DNA, CDR3 protein. The D gene is left open where the match is weak. Clone size is not always given. Where it is, it says once, few, many or a class for expanded clones.

NA	NA	TRBV21-1	TRBJ1-4	TGTGCCAGCAGCAAAGGGTTTCGGGGGGAAAAACTGTTTTTT	CASSKGFRGEKLFF
NA	TRBD1	TRBV5-1	TRBJ2-7	TGCGCCAGCAGCCCCGGGACAGGGGGCTACGAGCAGTACTTC	CASSPGTGGYEQYF
NA	NA	TRBV19	TRBJ2-3	TGTGCCAGTAGTATAGATCGGACTCATACAGATACGCAGTATTTT	CASSIDRTHTDTQYF
NA	TRBD2	TRBV4-2	TRBJ2-5	TGTGCCAGCAGCGGGAATAGCGGGGGGCAAGAGACCCAGTACTTC	CASSGNSGGQETQYF
NA	TRBD1	TRBV25-1	TRBJ2-2	TGTGCCAGCAGTGGGGGACAGGGGACCGGGGAGCTGTTTTTT	CASSGGQGTGELFF
NA	NA	TRBV21-1	TRBJ1-1	TGTGCCATCGGTCCGACAGGGGGCACTGAAGCTTTCTTT	CAIGPTGGTEAFF
NA	NA	TRBV10-2	TRBJ1-1	TGCGCCAGCAGTGCGGGCCGAACAGGCACTGAAGCTTTCTTT	CASSAGRTGTEAFF
once	NA	TRBV7-9	TRBJ1-1	TGTGCCAGCAGCTTAGGGCAGGGGAAAAACACTGAAGCTTTCTTT	CASSLGQGKNTEAFF
once	TRBD1	TRBV2	TRBJ1-2	TGTGCCAGCACCTTCAGACAGGGCGGAAACTATGGCTACACCTTC	CASTFRQGGNYGYTF
few	NA	TRBV20-1	TRBJ2-2	TGCAGTGCTAGTGCAGGGGCCCTCACCGGGGAGCTGTTTTTT	CSASAGALTGELFF
NA	TRBD2	TRBV7-9	TRBJ2-1	TGTGCCAGCAGCTTAGGGGTCGGGAGGGCCAGGAACAATGAGCAGTTCTTC	CASSLGVGRARNNEQFF
NA	TRBD1	TRBV7-2	TRBJ2-7	TGTGCCAGCAGCTTGGACAGGGAGGTGTTTCGGCAGTACTTC	CASSLDREVFRQYF
NA	NA	TRBV19	TRBJ1-5	TGTGCCAGTAGTCGCCGGCAGGGCGCGAGTCAGCCCCAGCATTTT	CASSRRQGASQPQHF
NA	TRBD2	TRBV6-2/TRBV6-3	TRBJ2-3	TGTGCCAGCAGTTACGGCGGGACTAGCTATGGAGATACGCAGTATTTT	CASSYGGTSYGDTQYF
NA	TRBD2	TRBV24-1	TRBJ2-5	TGTGCCACCAGTGATTTGGGGCTAGCGGGGGGGAGACAAGAGACCCAGTACTTC	CATSDLGLAGGRQETQYF
NA	TRBD2	TRBV4-2	TRBJ2-2	TGTGCCAGCAGCCTAGCGGGGTCCGGGGAGCTGTTTTTT	CASSLAGSGELFF
NA	NA	TRBV28	TRBJ1-4	TGTGCCAGCAGTTTTCGGGGGACGGCAACTAATGAAAAACTGTTTTTT	CASSFRGTATNEKLFF
once	TRBD1	TRBV19	TRBJ2-3	TGTGCCAGTAGGCAGACAGGGAAGCTCACAGATACGCAGTATTTT	CASRQTGKLTDTQYF
once	TRBD1	TRBV3-1/TRBV3-2	TRBJ1-5	TGTGCCAGCGCGCGAAGGACAGGACCTAATCAGCCCCAGCATTTT	CASARRTGPNQPQHF
NA	TRBD1	TRBV7-9	TRBJ1-1	TGTGCCAGCAGCTTAGTCAGGGGGACTGAAGCTTTCTTT	CASSLVRGTEAFF
NA	TRBD2	TRBV7-8	TRBJ2-1	TGTGCCAGCAGCCCCGCTGGCGGGGGAAGCTCCTACAATGAGCAGTTCTTC	CASSPAGGGSSYNEQFF
NA	NA	TRBV3-1/TRBV3-2	TRBJ2-1	TGTGCCAGCAGCCCGTTCGGCCCGGGCTCCTACAATGAGCAGTTCTTC	CASSPFGPGSYNEQFF
few	NA	TRBV3-1/TRBV3-2	TRBJ2-3	TGTGCCAGCAGCCAAGAAGGGGGTGGGGGCACAGATACGCAGTATTTT	CASSQEGGGGTDTQYF
few	NA	TRBV7-9	TRBJ1-4	TGTGCCAGCAGCTTAGGAGGGCCAACTAATGAAAAACTGTTTTTT	CASSLGGPTNEKLFF
NA	NA	TRBV5-1	TRBJ2-7	TGCGCCAGCAGCCCGTTAGCGGACCCCTACGAGCAGTACTTC	CASSPLADPYEQYF
NA	TRBD2	TRBV11-3	TRBJ2-2	TGTGCCAGCAGCTTACAGGGACTAGCTGGCGGGGAGCTGTTTTTT	CASSLQGLAGGELFF
NA	NA	TRBV19	TRBJ1-5	TGTGCCAGTAGTAACAATGATCAGACAAATCAGCCCCAGCATTTT	CASSNNDQTNQPQHF
NA	NA	TRBV12-3/TRBV12-4	TRBJ1-1	TGTGCCAGCAGTTTTAGGCAGGCCACTGAAGCTTTCTTT	CASSFRQATEAFF
NA	TRBD1	TRBV5-5	TRBJ1-2	TGTGCCAGCAGCTTGCATCCGGGACAGGGTTTCTATGGCTACACCTTC	CASSLHPGQGFYGYTF
once	TRBD1	TRBV2	TRBJ1-1	TGTGCCAGCAGTAGGGGGCTGAACACTGAAGCTTTCTTT	CASSRGLNTEAFF
NA	TRBD2	TRBV2	TRBJ2-5	TGTGCCAGCAGTGTACTAGCGGGAGTAAGCGAGACCCAGTACTTC	CASSVLAGVSETQYF
NA	TRBD1	TRBV29-1	TRBJ1-2	TGCAGCGTGCCCGGGGACAGCCGGTATGGCTACACCTTC	CSVPGDSRYGYTF
NA	NA	TRBV6-1	TRBJ2-3	TGTGCCAGCAGTGACGAAGCATATACGCAGTATTTT	CASSDEAYTQYF
NA	TRBD2	TRBV14	TRBJ2-1	TGTGCCAGCAGCCAAGAATGGGGAGCGGGAGACGAGCAGTTCTTC	CASSQEWGAGDEQFF
once	NA	TRBV18	TRBJ2-5	TGTGCCAGCTCACCGGGGACAACCCAAGAGACCCAGTACTTC	CASSPGTTQETQYF
NA	NA	TRBV5-5	TRBJ1-5	TGTGCCAGCAGCTTGGTGGGAGAACAGCCCCAGCATTTT	CASSLVGEQPQHF
NA	TRBD2	TRBV20-1	TRBJ2-1	TGCAGTGCTAGTCAGCGGCTAGCGGAGGACTACAATGAGCAGTTCTTC	CSASQRLAEDYNEQFF